The 15 T cell receptor beta chains presented below share a single source sample, sequenced in a study of Ad26.COV2.S vaccination and SARS-CoV-2 variants (dated by TCRdb to 2020 to 2022). The receptor library was made with the immunoSEQ multiplex PCR assay. The table comes from immuneACCESS by way of TCRdb, which keeps in-frame sequences with V and J called. Part of the clones is missing from these tables; in studies checked, under half for an unresolved V gene and the rest for unknown reasons. The sample data list about 350,000 clones, and about 91% of these were observed just once. Clones ranked in the top ten supply around 4% of the sample. This specimen's time point label, interpreted: individuals recovered from natural SARS-CoV-2 infection. The input for sequencing was peripheral blood, taken after recovery from COVID-19. These receptors were taken from a human donor who had recovered from COVID-19.

V usage is TRBV12-3 or TRBV12-4 and J usage is TRBJ1-2; tentative D call: TRBD1 (6 bases). The CDR3 runs 13 residues. V lost 3 bases and J lost 4, with 9 bases in between. The CDR3 coding sequence is TGTGCCAGCAGTTTGGGGGCCTCCTATGGCTACACCTTC. Translated, it gives CASSLGASYGYTF.

This clone was counted a single time. The CDR3, as DNA: TGTGCCAGCAGTTACGGCACAGGGGTACGGGAGCTGTTTTTT. Protein sequence: CASSYGTGVRELFF. The chain uses TRBV6-2 or TRBV6-3 and TRBJ2-2, with 7 bases matching TRBD1. Per germline, CDR1 MNHEY and CDR2 SVGEGT. V lost 2 bases to trimming and J lost 9 bases; unmatched junction nucleotides: 6. CDR3 length: 14 residues.

V usage is TRBV6-6 and J usage is TRBJ2-1, with 9 bases aligning to TRBD1. Losses at the gene ends were 7 bases for V and 8 bases for J; bases not matched to a gene: 12. CDR3 size: 15 residues. Germline V CDR1 and CDR2: MNHNY, SVGAGI (reference sequence). The CDR3 loop reads CASTPGTGTVDEQFF. The DNA of the CDR3 is TGTGCCAGCACCCCCGGGACAGGGACGGTCGATGAGCAGTTCTTC.

The J gene is TRBJ2-1, the V gene TRBV25-1; 9 bases map to TRBD2. Unmatched junction bases numbered 6, after V lost 1 base and J lost 5 bases. The CDR3 length is 16 residues. CDR1 and CDR2 (germline): MGHDK, SYGVNS. The CDR3 sequence is CASSEFSGGPHNEQFF. CDR3 nucleotides: TGTGCCAGCAGTGAATTCAGCGGGGGGCCTCACAATGAGCAGTTCTTC.

The chain links TRBV7-2 to TRBJ2-2; 12 bases align to TRBD2. CDR1 is SGHTA, CDR2 FQGNSA, per germline. V was pared by 5 bases and J by 2 bases, with 9 bases of the junction left unmatched. This CDR3 comprises 18 residues. CDR3 sequence (DNA): TGTGCCAGCAGCCACCCGACTAGCGGGGGACTAAACACCGGGGAGCTGTTTTTT. The encoded protein is CASSHPTSGGLNTGELFF.

A remark on this clone: The sample holds other DNA sequences that translate to the same CDR3. The rearrangement links TRBV6-5 to TRBJ1-2; 7 nucleotides align to TRBD1. In germline, CDR1 is MNHEY, CDR2 SVGAGI. V trimming: 2 bases; J trimming: 4 bases; junction bases outside the gene matches: 1. The CDR3 contains 13 residues. In DNA form, the CDR3 reads TGTGCCAGCAGTTACCGGACAGGCTATGGCTACACCTTC. Residues: CASSYRTGYGYTF.

This clone is a singleton in its sample. The chain recombines TRBV28 with TRBJ1-2, with D possibly matching TRBD1 (6 bases). Germline-derived CDR1 and CDR2 are MDHEN and SYDVKM. The CDR3 loop spans 14 amino acids. With 5 bases removed from V and 7 bases from J, the gap between germline ends came to 17 bases. The CDR3 is CASSSNRDSRGYTF. As DNA, the CDR3 is TGTGCCAGCAGTAGTAACAGGGATTCCCGTGGCTACACCTTC.

The chain is built from TRBV6-4 and TRBJ2-2, with TRBD2 matching 16 bases. J gave up 4 bases and V 5 bases, and 10 bases lay outside the gene matches. The CDR3 length is 19 residues. Germline V gene data show CDR1 as MRHNA and CDR2 as SNTAGT. In DNA form, the CDR3 reads TGTGCCAGCAGTCAAGAGGGACTAGCGGGGGGGCCGGTCACCGGGGAGCTGTTTTTT. Its protein is CASSQEGLAGGPVTGELFF.

This chain uses TRBV18 with TRBJ2-1; 7 nucleotides line up with TRBD1. CDR1 is KGHSH, CDR2 LQKENI, per germline. The ends lost 3 bases at V and 3 bases at J; junction bases unmatched: 2. The CDR3 loop spans 14 amino acids. CDR3 DNA sequence: TGTGCCAGCTCACCCCGGGACAGCTACAATGAGCAGTTCTTC. Its protein product is CASSPRDSYNEQFF.

This clone was seen only a few times. The V call is TRBV2, the J call TRBJ1-5; D not resolved. The CDR3 runs 15 residues. Between the trimmed V and J ends, which lost 2 bases and 1 base, there was a span of 9 bases. The V gene's germline CDR1 is SNHLY and CDR2 FYNNEI. The CDR3 protein is CASSELRASNQPQHF. In DNA form, the CDR3 reads TGTGCCAGCAGTGAATTGAGGGCAAGCAATCAGCCCCAGCATTTT.

For this clone: Other nucleotide sequences from this sample produce the same CDR3. The chain employs TRBV18 and TRBJ2-5; D call uncertain. The CDR3 loop spans 12 amino acids. V lost 6 bases and J lost 5, with 10 bases in between. Germline loops: CDR1 KGHSH, CDR2 LQKENI. CDR3 sequence (DNA): TGTGCCAGCTCGCCCTCCGGTGAGACCCAGTACTTC. This gives the protein CASSPSGETQYF.

The V gene is TRBV2, the J gene TRBJ1-1; 9 bases map to TRBD1. CDR1 is SNHLY, CDR2 FYNNEI, per germline. The CDR3 is 14 amino acids. With 9 bases clipped from V and 1 base from J, the junction kept 6 bases outside the gene matches. The CDR3 sequence: CASQGQGPNTEAFF. Here the CDR3 DNA reads TGTGCCAGTCAAGGACAGGGGCCGAACACTGAAGCTTTCTTT.

The V call is TRBV3-1 (or the pseudogene TRBV3-2), the J call TRBJ1-2; TRBD1 is a possible D gene (6 bases). The CDR3 totals 16 residues. V lost 1 base, J lost 2 bases, and 14 bases lay in between. Per germline, CDR1 LGHDT and CDR2 YNNKEL (reference sequence). The CDR3 DNA sequence: TGTGCCAGCAGCCAAGTAACGGGAAGGGGGAACTATGGCTACACCTTC. Translating gives CASSQVTGRGNYGYTF.

The V and J genes are TRBV5-1 and TRBJ1-2; TRBD1 matches 9 bases. Germline V gives CDR1 SGHRS, CDR2 YFSETQ. This CDR3 is 16 amino acids long. Trimming removed 2 bases from V and 3 bases from J; junction bases left unmatched: 8. The CDR3 spells CASSFGTGIGDYGYTF. In nucleotides, the CDR3 is TGCGCCAGCAGCTTCGGGACAGGGATCGGGGACTATGGCTACACCTTC.

This chain joins TRBV29-1 and TRBJ2-7; maybe TRBD1 (7 bases). Germline V CDR1 and CDR2: SQVTM, ANQGSEA. This CDR3 region has 13 residues. V shed 7 bases and J shed 4 bases, with 17 bases lying between them. The CDR3 bases are TGCAGCGCTTCCGGGCAGGGGGGTTACGAGCAGTACTTC. This sequence encodes CSASGQGGYEQYF.